The rows below give T cell receptor beta chains drawn from one sample of a study of shared clonotypes between healthy human individuals. The data were produced by immunoSEQ multiplex PCR, yet TCRdb's version contains in-frame clones alone and is incomplete. This table holds a few million clones, roughly 92% found once. Sequencing input: naive CD4+ T cells sorted from blood. The receptors shown here come from a man aged 18 to 30 in good health. CDR3s include the opening cysteine and the closing phenylalanine or tryptophan. The order of the fields is CDR3 length, D gene, J gene, clone size, V gene, CDR3 protein, CDR3 DNA. A D gene is named only where the DNA matches it firmly. Expanded clones are given a class, and other clones once, few, many or no size at all.

length: 15; D: .; J: TRBJ2-5; size: .; V: TRBV7-2; CDR3: CASSQGLSKRETQYF; DNA: TGTGCCAGCAGCCAGGGGCTAAGCAAACGGGAGACCCAGTACTTC
length: 15; D: .; J: TRBJ2-1; size: .; V: TRBV10-1; CDR3: CASSERRASYNEQFF; DNA: TGCGCCAGCAGTGAACGAAGGGCCTCCTACAATGAGCAGTTCTTC
length: 14; D: TRBD1; J: TRBJ2-2; size: .; V: TRBV4-3; CDR3: CASSRMTGAGELFF; DNA: TGCGCCAGCAGCCGAATGACAGGGGCCGGGGAGCTGTTTTTT
length: 15; D: .; J: TRBJ1-6; size: .; V: TRBV5-6; CDR3: CASSPLPLIESPLHF; DNA: TGTGCCAGCAGCCCCCTACCGCTAATAGAATCACCCCTCCACTTT
length: 14; D: .; J: TRBJ2-7; size: .; V: TRBV30; CDR3: CAWSAIQGRFEQYF; DNA: TGTGCCTGGAGTGCTATCCAGGGTCGGTTCGAGCAGTACTTC
length: 15; D: .; J: TRBJ2-5; size: .; V: TRBV4-1; CDR3: CASSPPNGGKETQYF; DNA: TGCGCCAGCAGCCCCCCTAACGGCGGGAAAGAGACCCAGTACTTC
length: 14; D: .; J: TRBJ2-2; size: .; V: TRBV5-1; CDR3: CASSYGGETGELFF; DNA: TGCGCCAGCAGCTACGGAGGCGAAACCGGGGAGCTGTTTTTT
length: 13; D: TRBD2; J: TRBJ2-1; size: .; V: TRBV5-1; CDR3: CASRSASGNEQFF; DNA: TGCGCCAGCAGATCGGCTAGCGGGAATGAGCAGTTCTTC
length: 16; D: TRBD2; J: TRBJ2-7; size: .; V: TRBV19; CDR3: CASSKGTSGSRNEQYF; DNA: TGTGCCAGTAGTAAGGGGACTAGCGGGAGTCGGAACGAGCAGTACTTC
length: 15; D: TRBD2; J: TRBJ2-1; size: .; V: TRBV9; CDR3: CASSPTATSGGEQFF; DNA: TGTGCCAGCAGCCCCACCGCGACCAGCGGGGGTGAGCAGTTCTTC
length: 14; D: .; J: TRBJ2-7; size: .; V: TRBV21-1; CDR3: CASSKGESGHEQYF; DNA: TGTGCCAGCAGCAAAGGGGAGAGTGGCCACGAGCAGTACTTC
length: 13; D: TRBD1; J: TRBJ1-1; size: .; V: TRBV7-2; CDR3: CASSVRQGTEAFF; DNA: TGTGCCAGCAGCGTCCGACAGGGCACTGAAGCTTTCTTT
length: 14; D: TRBD1; J: TRBJ2-7; size: .; V: TRBV5-1; CDR3: CASSEQGPTYEQYF; DNA: TGCGCCAGCAGCGAACAGGGGCCTACCTACGAGCAGTACTTC
length: 17; D: TRBD2; J: TRBJ2-1; size: .; V: TRBV4-1; CDR3: CASSQGTSSSSYNEQFF; DNA: TGCGCCAGCAGCCAAGGGACTAGCTCCAGCTCCTACAATGAGCAGTTCTTC
length: 13; D: .; J: TRBJ2-2; size: .; V: TRBV2; CDR3: CASSEAGPGELFF; DNA: TGTGCCAGCAGTGAAGCGGGACCCGGGGAGCTGTTTTTT
length: 13; D: TRBD2; J: TRBJ2-5; size: .; V: TRBV5-6; CDR3: CASSVTSAETQYF; DNA: TGTGCCAGCAGCGTGACTAGCGCGGAGACCCAGTACTTC
length: 13; D: .; J: TRBJ1-1; size: few; V: TRBV27; CDR3: CASSPKVWAEAFF; DNA: TGTGCCAGCAGTCCCAAGGTGTGGGCTGAAGCTTTCTTT
length: 15; D: .; J: TRBJ1-1; size: .; V: TRBV6-5; CDR3: CASSYSSREGTEAFF; DNA: TGTGCCAGCAGTTACTCGAGCAGGGAGGGGACTGAAGCTTTCTTT
length: 14; D: .; J: TRBJ2-7; size: .; V: TRBV5-1; CDR3: CASSFLAASGEQYF; DNA: TGCGCCAGCAGCTTCTTAGCGGCCTCGGGGGAGCAGTACTTC
length: 15; D: TRBD1; J: TRBJ1-1; size: .; V: TRBV2; CDR3: CASSGLWDRLSRAFF; DNA: TGTGCCAGCAGCGGGCTGTGGGACAGGCTTTCCCGAGCTTTCTTT
length: 13; D: .; J: TRBJ2-1; size: .; V: TRBV10-3; CDR3: CAISESGGIYQFF; DNA: TGTGCCATCAGTGAGTCAGGGGGGATCTACCAGTTCTTC
length: 15; D: TRBD1; J: TRBJ2-3; size: .; V: TRBV7-3; CDR3: CASSPRQGQRDTQYF; DNA: TGTGCCAGCAGCCCCCGACAGGGGCAGAGAGATACGCAGTATTTT
length: 14; D: .; J: TRBJ2-7; size: .; V: TRBV28; CDR3: CASAGTGLGYEQYF; DNA: TGTGCCAGCGCGGGTACAGGGCTAGGCTACGAGCAGTACTTC
length: 12; D: .; J: TRBJ2-7; size: .; V: TRBV2; CDR3: CASSEARYEQYF; DNA: TGTGCCAGCAGTGAAGCTCGCTACGAGCAGTACTTC
length: 13; D: .; J: TRBJ1-2; size: .; V: TRBV7-9; CDR3: CASSLGQPYGYTF; DNA: TGTGCCAGCAGCTTAGGCCAGCCCTATGGCTACACCTTC
length: 16; D: TRBD2; J: TRBJ2-7; size: .; V: TRBV4-3; CDR3: CASSQATLAASYEQYF; DNA: TGCGCCAGCAGCCAAGCGACCCTAGCGGCATCCTACGAGCAGTACTTC
length: 15; D: .; J: TRBJ1-2; size: .; V: TRBV9; CDR3: CASSVATGTNYGYTF; DNA: TGTGCCAGCAGCGTGGCCACAGGGACTAACTATGGCTACACCTTC
length: 17; D: TRBD2; J: TRBJ2-7; size: .; V: TRBV30; CDR3: CAWNKLRTSGREDEQYF; DNA: TGTGCCTGGAATAAATTACGGACTAGCGGGAGGGAGGACGAGCAGTACTTC
length: 15; D: TRBD1; J: TRBJ2-5; size: .; V: TRBV7-2; CDR3: CASSLSGQGGETQYF; DNA: TGTGCCAGCAGCTTATCGGGACAGGGAGGTGAGACCCAGTACTTC
length: 15; D: .; J: TRBJ1-5; size: few; V: TRBV21-1; CDR3: CASSNRQPSESPQHF; DNA: TGTGCCAGCAGCAATAGGCAGCCCTCCGAGTCTCCCCAGCATTTT
length: 14; D: TRBD1; J: TRBJ1-5; size: .; V: TRBV6-1; CDR3: CASRGQGSNQPQHF; DNA: TGTGCCAGCCGTGGACAGGGGAGCAATCAGCCCCAGCATTTT
length: 15; D: TRBD1; J: TRBJ2-5; size: .; V: TRBV12-5; CDR3: CASGEWDREGETQYF; DNA: TGTGCTAGTGGTGAATGGGACAGGGAGGGGGAGACCCAGTACTTC
length: 12; D: .; J: TRBJ1-1; size: .; V: TRBV7-9; CDR3: CASSRLTAEAFF; DNA: TGTGCCAGCAGTCGACTCACGGCTGAAGCTTTCTTT
length: 18; D: .; J: TRBJ1-4; size: few; V: TRBV15; CDR3: CATSRVVGGRATNEKLFF; DNA: TGTGCCACCAGCCGTGTCGTGGGTGGGAGAGCAACTAATGAAAAACTGTTTTTT
length: 15; D: .; J: TRBJ1-6; size: .; V: TRBV2; CDR3: CASISVGSSNSPLHF; DNA: TGTGCCAGCATCTCGGTAGGGTCGAGTAATTCACCCCTCCACTTT
length: 13; D: .; J: TRBJ2-3; size: .; V: TRBV6-1; CDR3: CASSFQGTDTQYF; DNA: TGTGCCAGCAGTTTCCAGGGGACAGATACGCAGTATTTT
length: 15; D: .; J: TRBJ2-1; size: .; V: TRBV7-3; CDR3: CASSLSRDNYNEQFF; DNA: TGTGCCAGCAGCCTTTCCCGGGACAACTACAATGAGCAGTTCTTC
length: 11; D: .; J: TRBJ2-7; size: .; V: TRBV30; CDR3: CAWGSSYEQYF; DNA: TGTGCCTGGGGGAGCTCCTACGAGCAGTACTTC